Only one count was recorded for the clone carrying this T cell receptor (beta chain). TCRdb's table, derived via immunoSEQ multiplex PCR, lists solely in-frame clones and lacks some. The top ten hold under 1% of the sample, which has 72,000 or so clones, about 90% seen once. The sample belongs to a study of OX40 agonist ivuxolimab in advanced cancers. Germline V gives CDR1 SQVTM, CDR2 ANQGSEA. With 6 bases removed from V and 6 bases from J, the gap between germline ends came to 10 bases. This CDR3 comprises 11 residues. The sequenced sample was CD4+ or CD8+ T cells sorted from blood, obtained in a trial of the OX40 agonist ivuxolimab. The sequence was obtained from an adult with an advanced solid tumor such as melanoma, head and neck, liver or kidney cancer. J is TRBJ2-3 and V is TRBV29-1; no firm D call. CDR3 protein: CSVLLGDTQYF. As DNA, the CDR3 is TGCAGCGTCCTACTCGGGGATACGCAGTATTTT.